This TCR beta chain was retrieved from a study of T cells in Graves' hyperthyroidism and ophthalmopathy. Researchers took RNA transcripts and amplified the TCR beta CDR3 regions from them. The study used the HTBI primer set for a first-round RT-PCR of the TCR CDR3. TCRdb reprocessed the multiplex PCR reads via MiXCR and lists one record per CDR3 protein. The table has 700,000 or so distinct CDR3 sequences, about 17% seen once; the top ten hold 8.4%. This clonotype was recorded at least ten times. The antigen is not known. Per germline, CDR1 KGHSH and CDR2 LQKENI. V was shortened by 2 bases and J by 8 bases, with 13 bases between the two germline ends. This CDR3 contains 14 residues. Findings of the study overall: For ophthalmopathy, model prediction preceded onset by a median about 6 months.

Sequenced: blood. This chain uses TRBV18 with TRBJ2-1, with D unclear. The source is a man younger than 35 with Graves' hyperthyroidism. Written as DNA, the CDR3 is TGTGCCAGCTCACCAACGACTCCAGACGATGAGCAGTTCTTC. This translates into CASSPTTPDDEQFF.